This T cell receptor (beta chain) originates from a study of breast tumors, draining lymph nodes, adjacent tissues. The germline CDR1 and CDR2 sequences are SGHDT and YYEEEE. The CDR3 contains 14 residues. The junction had 9 bases not matched to a gene; V was cut back by 6 bases and J by 3 bases. Axillary draining lymph nodes of breast cancer patients supplied the node samples. TCRdb reprocessed the multiplex PCR reads via MiXCR and lists one record per CDR3 protein. The sample shows 70,000 to 85,000 distinct CDR3 sequences, roughly a fifth of them seen only once. Overall study findings and caveats: Luminal-like breast cancer showed significantly greater tumor-nontumor repertoire similarity than basal-like breast cancer did. Compared with lymph nodes, tumors were less diverse; compared with nontumor tissue, more.

Note on this clonotype: Antigen: not known. This could be a read error, since a much larger clone is one nucleotide away.

Input material: axillary lymph node tissue. The chain employs TRBV5-6 and TRBJ2-7; 7 nucleotides agree with TRBD2. This receptor was taken from a female donor with breast cancer. Some clones in this sample may be carry-over from other donors' samples. The CDR3 protein is CASTIDGGNYEQYF. In nucleotides, the CDR3 is TGTGCCAGCACCATTGACGGGGGGAACTACGAGCAGTACTTC.